The T cell receptor beta chain under discussion was sequenced for a study of blood T cell repertoires in COVID-19. About the study: Sites across the United States, Italy and Spain contributed samples from acute and convalescent COVID-19. T cells, B-cell-depleted T cells, or PBMCs provided the cDNA or gDNA that served as material.

Germline V gene data show CDR1 as SGHAT and CDR2 as FQDESV (reference sequence). The V gene end was trimmed by 4 bases and the J gene end by 2 bases; junction bases not matched to a gene: 8. The CDR3 has 16 residues. In the original analysis: Nucleated cell number was recorded as an estimate derived from reference gene primer amplification. Here immunoSEQ multiplex PCR was the method, and the copy in TCRdb shows in-frame clones only, minus some. V and J calls and clone size are given by that table; D and trimming were obtained from the DNA. The data hold approximately 280,000 clones, with approximately 88% observed a single time.

Sequencing used peripheral blood. This chain links TRBV11-1 with TRBJ2-5; 9 bases map to TRBD2. The source of this sequence is a human donor with COVID-19, enrolled during active disease. The donor label of this sample is uncertain. CDR3 residues: CASSWRSGRWQETQYF. CDR3 bases: TGTGCCAGCAGCTGGCGGAGCGGGAGGTGGCAAGAGACCCAGTACTTC.